The 17 T cell receptor beta chains presented below share a single source sample, sequenced in a study of beta chain features in type 1 diabetes. Of the isolated RNA, all was reverse transcribed, and so the sequenced material was expressed TCRB transcripts. TCRdb's copy holds only in-frame clones and misses some; the assay was immunoSEQ multiplex PCR. Here the sample spans 200,000 to 250,000 clones, 68% being singletons. Sequenced: naive CD4+ T cells from blood. All receptors come from a young man in good health.

The gene calls are TRBV2 and TRBJ2-5; 8 nucleotides match TRBD1. The CDR3 is 15 residues long. CDR1 is SNHLY, CDR2 FYNNEI, per germline. V was clipped by 3 bases and J by 3 bases; unmatched bases: 6. In DNA, the CDR3 is TGTGCCAGCAGTGAGCATCAGGGGGCAAAAGAGACCCAGTACTTC. Translated, it gives CASSEHQGAKETQYF.

The chain joins TRBV4-3 to TRBJ2-1, with D hard to call. This CDR3 has 13 residues. V lost 0 bases and J lost 8, with 8 bases in between. The germline V gene has CDR1 LGHNA and CDR2 YSLEER. This CDR3 reads CASSQDLGYEQFF. CDR3 in DNA: TGCGCCAGCAGCCAAGATCTCGGCTATGAGCAGTTCTTC.

The chain carries TRBV29-1 and TRBJ2-1; D is unresolved. Germline V CDR1 and CDR2: SQVTM, ANQGSEA. Trimming shortened V by 3 bases and J by 8 bases, and 14 bases separated the two germline ends. This CDR3 comprises 13 residues. CDR3 residues: CSVEWWNRDEQFF. The CDR3 nucleotides are TGCAGCGTTGAGTGGTGGAATCGGGATGAGCAGTTCTTC.

This clone was picked up one time. The chain has TRBV4-3 and TRBJ2-5; TRBD1 might be the D (5 bases). The germline CDR1 and CDR2 sequences are LGHNA and YSLEER. The CDR3 loop spans 14 amino acids. Trimming stripped 0 bases from V and 4 bases from J, with 9 bases between. CDR3 DNA: TGCGCCAGCAGCCAAGATCCAGGGCGAGAGACCCAGTACTTC. It is translated as CASSQDPGRETQYF.

The V and J genes are TRBV4-1 and TRBJ1-1; TRBD1 matches 8 bases. V was pared by 4 bases and J by 1 base, with 5 bases of the junction left unmatched. The CDR3 is 15 residues long. Germline V gives CDR1 MGHRA, CDR2 YSYEKL. In DNA form, the CDR3 reads TGCGCCAGCAGCCCTGGACAGGGAAGGAACACTGAAGCTTTCTTT. This sequence encodes CASSPGQGRNTEAFF.

The rearrangement uses TRBV25-1 and TRBJ2-5; D uncertain. The CDR3 is 12 amino acids. The V end was cut by 1 base, the J end by 7 bases, with 7 bases between. Germline assignment: CDR1 MGHDK and CDR2 SYGVNS. The CDR3, as DNA: TGTGCCAGCAGTGAATCCCACCTGACCCAGTACTTC. Translated, it gives CASSESHLTQYF.

The V call is TRBV7-2, the J call TRBJ1-1; D ambiguous. This CDR3 has 15 residues. Trimming removed 2 bases from V and 2 bases from J, with 12 bases in between. In germline, CDR1 is SGHTA, CDR2 FQGNSA. The CDR3 DNA reads as TGTGCCAGCAGCTTATTGGGTCAGGCAAACACTGAAGCTTTCTTT. Protein product: CASSLLGQANTEAFF.

The rearrangement joins TRBV4-1 to TRBJ2-7; D possibly corresponds to TRBD2 (5 bases). Germline lookup yields CDR1 MGHRA and CDR2 YSYEKL. V lost 1 base and J lost 1, with 11 bases in between. The CDR3 length is 15 residues. For the CDR3, the DNA is TGCGCCAGCAGCCAAGGATCCGGGATTTCCTACGAGCAGTACTTC. This codes for CASSQGSGISYEQYF.

This rearrangement joins TRBV30 to TRBJ1-2; D not resolved. V was clipped by 0 bases and J by 6 bases, with 8 bases between them. Germline V CDR1 and CDR2: GTSNPN, SVGIG (reference sequence). The CDR3 consists of 12 residues. The CDR3 loop is CAWSVYWNGYTF. The CDR3 coding sequence is TGTGCCTGGAGTGTTTATTGGAATGGCTACACCTTC.

This chain links TRBV5-1 with TRBJ2-7; D remains unclear. The V gene's germline CDR1 is SGHRS and CDR2 YFSETQ. The CDR3 has 11 residues. The V gene lost 0 bases and the J gene lost 6 bases, with 4 bases spanning the gap. Written as DNA, the CDR3 is TGCGCCAGCAGCTTGGAAGGCGAGCAGTACTTC. Translated: CASSLEGEQYF.

The chain uses TRBV11-2 and TRBJ1-1; D unclear. Trimming took 5 bases from V and 6 from J, leaving 13 bases between them. CDR1 and CDR2 (germline): SGHAT, FQNNGV. This CDR3 spans 13 amino acids. The DNA for the CDR3 is TGTGCCAGCAGCCTACTTCGTCAGGCTGAAGCTTTCTTT. Its translation: CASSLLRQAEAFF.

V gene TRBV30 combines with J gene TRBJ2-7; weak D call: TRBD2 (5 bases). Per germline, CDR1 GTSNPN and CDR2 SVGIG (reference sequence). This CDR3 spans 13 amino acids. Trimming took off 4 bases at V and 6 bases at J, with 16 bases between the two ends. For the CDR3, the DNA is TGTGCCTGGAACTTACGGGGATCCGGCGAGCAGTACTTC. Its translation is CAWNLRGSGEQYF.

The V gene is TRBV25-1, the J gene TRBJ2-3; 13 positions match TRBD2. There are 16 residues in the CDR3. CDR1 is MGHDK and CDR2 is SYGVNS in the germline V gene. V was clipped by 5 bases and J by 4 bases; unmatched bases: 6. As DNA, the CDR3 is TGTGCCAGCAGTTGGACTAGCGGGAGTGGGGCAGATACGCAGTATTTT. It is translated as CASSWTSGSGADTQYF.

V usage is TRBV2 and J usage is TRBJ2-7; D is possibly TRBD2 (6 bases). Germline loops: CDR1 SNHLY, CDR2 FYNNEI. Deletions cut 5 bases from V and 5 bases from J, with 13 bases between. This CDR3 contains 13 residues. The CDR3 region is CASSTASDNEQYF. The CDR3 nucleotides are TGTGCCAGCAGTACCGCTAGCGACAACGAGCAGTACTTC.

The chain joins TRBV6-1 to TRBJ1-1; D ambiguous. V dropped 4 bases and J dropped 6 bases, with 6 bases sitting between them. CDR1 is MNHNS, CDR2 SASEGT, per germline. This CDR3 comprises 11 residues. CDR3 region: CASSGRAEAFF. The CDR3 bases are TGTGCCAGCAGTGGGCGGGCTGAAGCTTTCTTT.

CDR3 in DNA: TGTGCCAGCAGCTCCCTAGCGGGATTCTCCTACGAGCAGTACTTC. It is translated as CASSSLAGFSYEQYF. This chain connects TRBV14 to TRBJ2-7, with 9 bases that match TRBD2. The CDR3 consists of 15 residues. Germline CDR1 reads SGHDN; CDR2 reads FVKESK. V lost 5 bases and J lost 0; bases outside the gene matches: 5. Full variable domain (remainder filled in from reference TRBV14 and TRBJ2-7): EAGVTQFPSHSVIEKGQTVTLRCDPISGHDNLYWYRRVMGKEIKFLLHFVKESKQDESGMPNNRFLAERTGGTYSTLKVQPAELEDSGVYFCASSSLAGFSYEQYFGPGTRLTVT.

This clone was observed a handful of times. The chain employs TRBV30 and TRBJ1-5, with TRBD1 identical over 7 bases. Germline V gene data show CDR1 as GTSNPN and CDR2 as SVGIG (reference sequence). The V segment lost 3 bases and the J segment 4 bases; nucleotides outside the gene matches: 3. The CDR3 contains 13 residues. In DNA form, the CDR3 reads TGTGCCTGGAGCCGGGACAGAAATCAGCCCCAGCATTTT. It translates to CAWSRDRNQPQHF.